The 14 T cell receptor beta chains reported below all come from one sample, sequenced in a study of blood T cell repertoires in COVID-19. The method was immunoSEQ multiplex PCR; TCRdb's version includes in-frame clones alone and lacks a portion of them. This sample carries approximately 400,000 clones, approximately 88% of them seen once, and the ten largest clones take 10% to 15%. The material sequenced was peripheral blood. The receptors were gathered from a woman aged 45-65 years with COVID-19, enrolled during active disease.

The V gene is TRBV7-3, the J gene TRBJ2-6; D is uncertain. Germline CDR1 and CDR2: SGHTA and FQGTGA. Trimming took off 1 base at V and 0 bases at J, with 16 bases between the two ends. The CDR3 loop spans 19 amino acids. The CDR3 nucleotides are TGTGCCAGCAGCTTAAGGTTTTGGCAGGTAAGCTCTGGGGCCAACGTCCTGACTTTC. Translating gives CASSLRFWQVSSGANVLTF.

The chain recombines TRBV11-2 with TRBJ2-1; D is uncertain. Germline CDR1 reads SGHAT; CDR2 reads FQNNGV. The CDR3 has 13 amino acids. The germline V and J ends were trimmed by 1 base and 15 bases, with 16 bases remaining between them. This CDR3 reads CASSLAPVDLGFF. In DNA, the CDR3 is TGTGCCAGCAGCTTAGCCCCAGTAGACCTAGGGTTCTTC. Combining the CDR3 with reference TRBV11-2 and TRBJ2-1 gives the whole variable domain EAGVAQSPRYKIIEKRQSVAFWCNPISGHATLYWYQQILGQGPKLLIQFQNNGVVDDSQLPKDRFSAERLKGVDSTLKIQPAKLEDSAVYLCASSLAPVDLGFFGPGTRLTVL.

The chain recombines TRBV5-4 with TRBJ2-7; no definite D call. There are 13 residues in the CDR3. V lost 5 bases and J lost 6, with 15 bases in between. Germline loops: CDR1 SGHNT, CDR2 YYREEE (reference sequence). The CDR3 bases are TGTGCCAGCAGTGCCTTCAGTGGCTCCGAGCAGTACTTC. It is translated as CASSAFSGSEQYF.

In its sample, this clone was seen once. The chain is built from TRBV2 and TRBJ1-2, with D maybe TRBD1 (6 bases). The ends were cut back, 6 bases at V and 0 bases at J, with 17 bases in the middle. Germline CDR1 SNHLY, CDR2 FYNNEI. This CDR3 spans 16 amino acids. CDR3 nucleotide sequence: TGTGCCAGCAGCCTAGTACGGACAGCGACTAACTATGGCTACACCTTC. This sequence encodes CASSLVRTATNYGYTF.

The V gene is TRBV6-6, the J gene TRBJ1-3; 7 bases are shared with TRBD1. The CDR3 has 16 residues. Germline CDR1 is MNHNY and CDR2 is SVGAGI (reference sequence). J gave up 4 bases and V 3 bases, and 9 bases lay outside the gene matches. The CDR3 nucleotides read TGTGCCAGCAGTTATAGGGCAGGGGGAGAAGGAAACACCATATATTTT. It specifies CASSYRAGGEGNTIYF.

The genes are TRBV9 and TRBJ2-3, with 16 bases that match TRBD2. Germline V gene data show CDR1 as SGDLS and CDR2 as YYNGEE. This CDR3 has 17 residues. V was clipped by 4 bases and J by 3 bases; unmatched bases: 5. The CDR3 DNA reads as TGTGCCAGCAGCCCGGGACTAGCGGGGGGGCGGACAGATACGCAGTATTTT. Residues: CASSPGLAGGRTDTQYF.

The CDR3 loop reads CASSPQGISQPQHF. In nucleotides, the CDR3 is TGTGCCAGCTCACCACAGGGGATCAGTCAGCCCCAGCATTTT. This chain connects TRBV18 to TRBJ1-5, with D perhaps TRBD1 (5 bases). V lost 1 base to trimming and J lost 6 bases, with 10 bases between them. CDR1 is KGHSH, CDR2 LQKENI, per germline. The CDR3 is 14 amino acids.

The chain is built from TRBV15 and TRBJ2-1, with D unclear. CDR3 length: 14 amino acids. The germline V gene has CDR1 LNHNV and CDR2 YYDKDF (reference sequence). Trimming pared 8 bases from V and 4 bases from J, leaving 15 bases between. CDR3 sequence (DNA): TGTGCCACCGTAGATGGTAACAGTTACAATGAGCAGTTCTTC. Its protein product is CATVDGNSYNEQFF. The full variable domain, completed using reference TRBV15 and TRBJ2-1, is DAMVIQNPRYQVTQFGKPVTLSCSQTLNHNVMYWYQQKSSQAPKLLFHYYDKDFNNEADTPDNFQSRRPNTSFCFLDIRSPGLGDTAMYLCATVDGNSYNEQFFGPGTRLTVL.

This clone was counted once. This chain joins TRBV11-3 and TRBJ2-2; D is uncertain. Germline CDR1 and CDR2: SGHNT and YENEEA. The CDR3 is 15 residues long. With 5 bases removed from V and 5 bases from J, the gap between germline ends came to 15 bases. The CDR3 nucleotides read TGTGCCAGCAGCCCCTCCTTGAGTGTTACCGGGGAGCTGTTTTTT. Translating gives CASSPSLSVTGELFF.

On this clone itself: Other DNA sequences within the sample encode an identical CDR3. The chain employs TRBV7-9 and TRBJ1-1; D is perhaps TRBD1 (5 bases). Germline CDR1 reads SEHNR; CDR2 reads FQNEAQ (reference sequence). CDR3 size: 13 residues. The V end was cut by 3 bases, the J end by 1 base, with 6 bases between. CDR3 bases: TGTGCCAGCAGCTTGCAGGGGAACACTGAAGCTTTCTTT. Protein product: CASSLQGNTEAFF.

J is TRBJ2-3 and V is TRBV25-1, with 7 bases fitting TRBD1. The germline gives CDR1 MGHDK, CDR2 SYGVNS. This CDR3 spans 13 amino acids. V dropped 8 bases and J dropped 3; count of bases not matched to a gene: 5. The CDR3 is CASRDSLTDTQYF. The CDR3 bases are TGTGCCAGCCGGGACAGCCTGACAGATACGCAGTATTTT.

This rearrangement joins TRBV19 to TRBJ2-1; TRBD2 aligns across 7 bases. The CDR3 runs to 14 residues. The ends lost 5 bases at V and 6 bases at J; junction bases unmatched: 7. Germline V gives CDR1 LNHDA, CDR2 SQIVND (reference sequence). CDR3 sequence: CASSQGGTPNEQFF. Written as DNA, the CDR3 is TGTGCCAGTAGTCAGGGAGGGACCCCCAATGAGCAGTTCTTC.

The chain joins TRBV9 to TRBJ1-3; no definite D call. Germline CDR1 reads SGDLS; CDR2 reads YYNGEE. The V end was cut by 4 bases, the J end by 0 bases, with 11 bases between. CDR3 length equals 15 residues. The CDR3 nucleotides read TGTGCCAGCAGCCTCGACGGAGGCTCTGGAAACACCATATATTTT. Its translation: CASSLDGGSGNTIYF.

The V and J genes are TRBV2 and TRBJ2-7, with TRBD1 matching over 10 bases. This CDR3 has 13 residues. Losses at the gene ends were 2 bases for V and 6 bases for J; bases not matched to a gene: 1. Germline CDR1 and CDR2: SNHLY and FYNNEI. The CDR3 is CASSERDRGEQYF. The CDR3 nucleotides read TGTGCCAGCAGTGAAAGGGACAGGGGCGAGCAGTACTTC.